The 14 T cell receptor beta chains below all came from one sample that was sequenced in a study of Ad26.COV2.S vaccination and SARS-CoV-2 variants. The treatment is: over 15 received Ad26.COV2.S at low or high dose, single or two shots; five or six received placebo; per-sample allocation not given. Specimen acquisition occurred on day 63 following the initial vaccine or placebo injection. TCRdb's copy holds only in-frame clones and misses some; the assay was immunoSEQ multiplex PCR. Here the sample spans 430,000 or so clones, 75% to 95% being singletons. Sequencing used peripheral blood, obtained in a trial of Ad26.COV2.S vaccine versus placebo. All receptors derive from a person aged 18 to 65 who received the Ad26.COV2.S COVID-19 vaccine or a placebo.

The rearrangement links TRBV11-3 to TRBJ1-1; D perhaps matches TRBD1 (5 bases). Germline values: CDR1 SGHNT, CDR2 YENEEA. This CDR3 spans 14 amino acids. Trimming left V 5 bases short and J 3 bases short, with 13 bases between. The DNA of the CDR3 is TGTGCCAGCAGCCAAAGTCAGGGAGACACTGAAGCTTTCTTT. Encoded protein: CASSQSQGDTEAFF.

This clone was seen just once. The chain links TRBV30 to TRBJ2-7; D uncertain. Germline V gives CDR1 GTSNPN, CDR2 SVGIG (reference sequence). The CDR3 length is 13 residues. The ends were cut back, 0 bases at V and 3 bases at J, with 9 bases in the middle. The CDR3 DNA sequence: TGTGCCTGGAGTGTAAAACCATTCTACGAGCAGTACTTC. Its translation: CAWSVKPFYEQYF.

This clone showed up many times. The chain links TRBV9 to TRBJ1-5; 7 nucleotides line up with TRBD1. CDR1 and CDR2 (germline): SGDLS, YYNGEE. The CDR3 is 15 residues long. V was clipped by 4 bases and J by 7 bases; unmatched bases: 11. Here the CDR3 DNA reads TGTGCCAGCAGCCCCCGGGACAGCGTCCTACAGCCCCAGCATTTT. As protein: CASSPRDSVLQPQHF.

V is TRBV30 and J is TRBJ2-7; 7 bases line up with TRBD1. With 0 bases clipped from V and 4 bases from J, the junction kept 6 bases outside the gene matches. The CDR3 spans 14 residues. Germline V gene data show CDR1 as GTSNPN and CDR2 as SVGIG (reference sequence). The CDR3 region is CAWSVFTGVYEQYF. As DNA, the CDR3 is TGTGCCTGGAGTGTGTTCACAGGGGTGTACGAGCAGTACTTC.

The J gene is TRBJ2-1, the V gene TRBV6-5; D not certain. The V gene lost 7 bases and the J gene lost 4 bases, with 5 bases spanning the gap. This CDR3 comprises 11 residues. Looked up from germline, CDR1 is MNHEY and CDR2 is SVGAGI. DNA of the CDR3: TGTGCCAGCACCCAGTACAATGAGCAGTTCTTC. Translating gives CASTQYNEQFF.

This clone has a single count. This chain joins TRBV30 and TRBJ2-1; 7 bases fit TRBD2. CDR3 size: 16 residues. Unmatched junction bases numbered 7, after V lost 0 bases and J lost 2 bases. CDR1 and CDR2 (germline): GTSNPN, SVGIG (reference sequence). CDR3 loop: CAWSVGLAVPYNEQFF. The CDR3 DNA follows: TGTGCCTGGAGTGTCGGCCTAGCGGTACCCTACAATGAGCAGTTCTTC.

The rearrangement joins TRBV28 to TRBJ1-5; D might be TRBD1 (6 bases). The CDR3 length is 14 residues. V shed 3 bases and J shed 8 bases, with 14 bases lying between them. CDR1 is MDHEN and CDR2 is SYDVKM in the germline V gene. The CDR3 is CASSLGQGTEPQHF. CDR3 coding DNA: TGTGCCAGCAGTTTGGGGCAGGGGACGGAGCCCCAGCATTTT.

The rearrangement links TRBV6-5 to TRBJ2-5; 11 positions match TRBD2. Germline V lookup: CDR1 MNHEY, CDR2 SVGAGI. The V and J ends lost 7 bases and 1 base, in that order; junction bases with no gene match: 2. This CDR3 has 14 residues. In nucleotides, the CDR3 is TGTGCCAGCAAGGGACTAGCGGTCCAAGAGACCCAGTACTTC. This translates into CASKGLAVQETQYF.

The J gene is TRBJ2-1, the V gene TRBV4-2, with 8 nucleotides matching TRBD2. The J segment lost 6 bases and the V segment lost 6 bases, leaving 4 bases of the junction unmatched. Germline CDR1 LGHNA, CDR2 YNFKEQ. The CDR3 is 13 amino acids. CDR3 protein: CASSPTSGNEQFF. The CDR3 nucleotides read TGTGCCAGCAGTCCTACTAGCGGCAATGAGCAGTTCTTC.

The gene calls are TRBV2 and TRBJ1-1; D is unresolved. Looked up from germline, CDR1 is SNHLY and CDR2 is FYNNEI. This CDR3 is 15 amino acids long. Between the trimmed V and J ends, which lost 7 bases and 5 bases, there was a span of 20 bases. CDR3 region: CASTPGGTVGTEAFF. In nucleotides, the CDR3 is TGTGCCAGCACCCCTGGAGGAACGGTGGGGACTGAAGCTTTCTTT.

A few counts support this clone. The CDR3 DNA reads TGTGCCAGCAGCTTAGGTCCATATGAGCAGTTCTTC. Its translation is CASSLGPYEQFF. This sequence joins TRBV5-5 and TRBJ2-1; no reliable D call. Trimming removed 2 bases at V and 8 bases at J, with 8 bases between. The CDR3 runs to 12 residues. Looked up from germline, CDR1 is SGHKS and CDR2 is YYEKEE (reference sequence).

This chain joins TRBV2 and TRBJ1-1; D not certain. The germline V and J ends were trimmed by 7 bases and 3 bases, with 18 bases remaining between them. This CDR3 contains 15 residues. Germline-derived CDR1 and CDR2 are SNHLY and FYNNEI. The CDR3 sequence: CASTSLGILDTEAFF. The CDR3 region has the DNA TGTGCCAGCACCTCCTTGGGGATTTTGGACACTGAAGCTTTCTTT. Using reference TRBV2 and TRBJ1-1 for the parts outside the CDR3, the full variable domain is EPEVTQTPSHQVTQMGQEVILRCVPISNHLYFYWYRQILGQKVEFLVSFYNNEISEKSEIFDDQFSVERPDGSNFTLKIRSTKLEDSAMYFCASTSLGILDTEAFFGQGTRLTVV.

This clone was counted a single time. The J gene is TRBJ2-3, the V gene TRBV4-1; D is perhaps TRBD1 or TRBD2 (5 bases each). Deletions cut 2 bases from V and 6 bases from J, with 9 bases between. This CDR3 comprises 13 residues. Germline V gives CDR1 MGHRA, CDR2 YSYEKL. CDR3 coding DNA: TGCGCCAGCAGCCAACAGGGAGTGGATACGCAGTATTTT. It is translated as CASSQQGVDTQYF.

The chain combines TRBV11-2 with TRBJ2-1; the D is unclear. Germline V gene lookup returns CDR1 SGHAT and CDR2 FQNNGV. V dropped 3 bases and J dropped 15 bases, with 21 bases sitting between them. The length of the CDR3 is 14 residues. The CDR3 region has the DNA TGTGCCAGCAGCTTTCTGGCCGGCCCCAGGTGGCGGTTCTTC. Its protein product is CASSFLAGPRWRFF.